These 11 T cell receptor beta chains were sequenced from one sample in a study of T cells in Graves' hyperthyroidism and ophthalmopathy. The TCR beta CDR3 regions underwent amplification using RNA transcripts as the source. HTBI primers were employed in a first-round RT-PCR of the TCR CDR3. TCRdb fed the multiplex PCR reads into MiXCR, producing one record per CDR3 protein. The repertoire holds 280,000 or so distinct CDR3 sequences, 20% to 30% seen once, with roughly 24% in the top ten. The sample consisted of blood. These receptors were collected from a man aged 40-49 years with Graves' hyperthyroidism that later progressed to Graves' ophthalmopathy.

The chain links TRBV5-1 to TRBJ2-5, with unresolved D. Germline-derived CDR1 and CDR2 are SGHRS and YFSETQ. V shed 0 bases and J shed 5 bases, with 8 bases lying between them. The CDR3 loop spans 13 amino acids. This chain's CDR3 is CASSLVDGETQYF. CDR3 DNA: TGCGCCAGCAGCTTGGTTGACGGGGAGACCCAGTACTTC.

This clonotype was seen ten or more times. This chain joins TRBV5-1 and TRBJ2-4; tentatively, D is TRBD1 (5 bases). The CDR3 loop spans 15 amino acids. V lost 4 bases to trimming and J lost 4 bases, with 15 bases between them. Germline values: CDR1 SGHRS, CDR2 YFSETQ. The CDR3 protein is CASSLDIQSKNIQYF. In DNA form, the CDR3 reads TGCGCCAGCAGCCTGGACATCCAATCTAAAAACATTCAGTACTTC. Combining the CDR3 with reference TRBV5-1 and TRBJ2-4 gives the whole variable domain KAGVTQTPRYLIKTRGQQVTLSCSPISGHRSVSWYQQTPGQGLQFLFEYFSETQRNKGNFPGRFSGRQFSNSRSEMNVSTLELGDSALYLCASSLDIQSKNIQYFGAGTRLSVL.

The chain is built from TRBV11-2 and TRBJ2-2; D possibly corresponds to TRBD2 (5 bases). Germline V lookup: CDR1 SGHAT, CDR2 FQNNGV. Trimming shortened V by 4 bases and J by 5 bases, and 11 bases separated the two germline ends. CDR3 length equals 14 residues. CDR3 sequence (DNA): TGTGCCAGCAGCTGGGAGTGGGAAACCGGGGAGCTGTTTTTT. It specifies CASSWEWETGELFF.

This chain connects TRBV30 to TRBJ1-1; no definite D call. The CDR3 is 14 amino acids. Germline V CDR1 and CDR2: GTSNPN, SVGIG (reference sequence). V was cut by 2 bases and J by 3 bases, with 13 bases left in between. The DNA of the CDR3 is TGTGCCTGGAGTAGAACTATTACGGACACTGAAGCTTTCTTT. It yields the protein CAWSRTITDTEAFF.

V and J are TRBV5-6 and TRBJ2-2; D gene ambiguous. Per germline, CDR1 SGHDT and CDR2 YYEEEE. V dropped 2 bases and J dropped 5 bases, with 10 bases sitting between them. CDR3 length: 14 residues. In DNA, the CDR3 is TGTGCCAGCAGCTTAGGCAGCTGGACCGGGGAGCTGTTTTTT. As protein: CASSLGSWTGELFF.

This clonotype was found many times. This chain uses TRBV4-2 with TRBJ1-3; TRBD1 might be the D (6 bases). This CDR3 region has 15 residues. V dropped 1 base and J dropped 4 bases, with 11 bases sitting between them. The germline CDR1 and CDR2 sequences are LGHNA and YNFKEQ. CDR3 residues: CASSQAGAEGNTIYF. CDR3 in DNA: TGTGCCAGCAGCCAAGCAGGGGCAGAGGGAAACACCATATATTTT.

This rearrangement joins TRBV20-1 to TRBJ2-5; 8 nucleotides align to TRBD1. From germline, CDR1 is DFQATT and CDR2 SNEGSKA (reference sequence). This CDR3 comprises 12 residues. With 8 bases clipped from V and 5 bases from J, the junction kept 7 bases outside the gene matches. The chain's CDR3 is CSPGQGGETQYF. For the CDR3, the DNA is TGCAGTCCCGGACAGGGAGGCGAGACCCAGTACTTC.

This clonotype was seen ten or more times. The genes are TRBV5-1 and TRBJ2-2, with 16 bases lining up with TRBD2. J was trimmed by 6 bases and V by 3 bases; bases with no gene match: 8. Looked up from germline, CDR1 is SGHRS and CDR2 is YFSETQ. This CDR3 has 18 amino acids. The CDR3 spells CASSSPGLAGGPAGELFF. The DNA for the CDR3 is TGCGCCAGCAGCTCCCCGGGACTAGCGGGAGGGCCAGCCGGGGAGCTGTTTTTT.

This chain joins TRBV28 and TRBJ1-1; D gene unclear. CDR1 and CDR2 from the germline V gene are MDHEN and SYDVKM. The CDR3 sequence is 13 residues long. V gave up 6 bases and J gave up 6 bases, with 14 bases separating them. The CDR3 DNA follows: TGTGCCAGCAGACCTCGGAGGACGTCTGAAGCTTTCTTT. Amino acid sequence: CASRPRRTSEAFF.

In this sample, this clonotype turned up many times. CDR3 amino acids: CASTVLLGNQPQHF. The CDR3 coding sequence is TGTGCCAGTACGGTCCTGTTGGGCAATCAGCCCCAGCATTTT. V gene TRBV19 combines with J gene TRBJ1-5; D is undetermined. V was trimmed by 7 bases and J by 2 bases, leaving 12 bases between them. CDR3 length equals 14 residues. The germline CDR1 and CDR2 sequences are LNHDA and SQIVND (reference sequence).

This clonotype came up a few times. This rearrangement joins TRBV6-1 to TRBJ1-1; 7 nucleotides align to TRBD1. This CDR3 is 15 amino acids long. The V and J ends lost 8 bases and 0 bases, in that order; junction bases with no gene match: 9. The germline V gene has CDR1 MNHNS and CDR2 SASEGT. CDR3 nucleotides: TGTGCCAGCTGGGTGTACGACAGGGTGAACACTGAAGCTTTCTTT. The encoded protein is CASWVYDRVNTEAFF.